This TCR beta chain was captured by sequencing in a study of vaccination effects on CD4 cells after COVID-19. Antigen-specific CD4+ T cell clonotypes were called by their expansion after viral peptide-pool culture in ViraFEST. At the end of about 10 days of culture, CD4+ T cells were isolated. A positive SARS-CoV-2 PCR test fell between March and December 2020. Each participant received a vaccine that was either BNT162b2 or mRNA-1273, given as two doses. The table came from immunoSEQ multiplex PCR; TCRdb's copy has only in-frame clones and leaves some out. The sample has some 15,000 clones; about 74% are singletons. On this clone: No antigen is known for it.

The germline V gene encodes CDR1 MNHGY and CDR2 SAAAGT. This CDR3 has 16 amino acids. V shed 0 bases and J shed 9 bases, with 20 bases lying between them. Source: CD4+ T cells from PBMCs cultured with HCoV-NL63 spike peptides, taken after COVID-19 vaccination. The rearrangement uses TRBV6-8 and TRBJ2-5; TRBD2 might be the D (6 bases). The clonotype originates from a human donor who had a prior SARS-CoV-2 infection. The chain's CDR3 is CASSYSAGLPPRAQYF. DNA for the CDR3: TGTGCCAGCAGTTACTCAGCAGGACTACCCCCCAGGGCCCAGTACTTC.